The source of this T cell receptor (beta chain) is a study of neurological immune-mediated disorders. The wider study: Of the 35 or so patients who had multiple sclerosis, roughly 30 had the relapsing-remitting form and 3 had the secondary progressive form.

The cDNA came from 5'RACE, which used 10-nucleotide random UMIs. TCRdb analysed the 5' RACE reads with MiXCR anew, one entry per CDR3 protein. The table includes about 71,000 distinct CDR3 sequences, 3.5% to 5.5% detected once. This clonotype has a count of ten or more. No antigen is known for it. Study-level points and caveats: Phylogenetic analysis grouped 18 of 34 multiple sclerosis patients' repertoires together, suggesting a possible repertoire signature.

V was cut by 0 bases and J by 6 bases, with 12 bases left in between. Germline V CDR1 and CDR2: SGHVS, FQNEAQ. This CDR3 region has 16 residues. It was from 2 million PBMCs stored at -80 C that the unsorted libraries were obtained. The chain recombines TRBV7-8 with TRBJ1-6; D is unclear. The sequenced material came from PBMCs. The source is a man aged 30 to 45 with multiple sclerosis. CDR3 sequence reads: CASSLASTGPNSPLHF. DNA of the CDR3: TGTGCCAGCAGCTTAGCGAGTACGGGCCCTAATTCACCCCTCCACTTT.